The 32 T cell receptor beta chains below all came from one sample that was sequenced in a study of T-cell memory formation after mild COVID-19. TCRdb reprocessed the 5' RACE reads with MiXCR, giving one entry per CDR3 protein. The repertoire has around 82,000 distinct CDR3 sequences, more than 10% of them found once; the top ten carry 41%. Input material: PBMCs or a T cell subset sorted from them (not recorded which). Source of these receptors: a man younger than 30 who had mild COVID-19 (a few samples of this study predate the infection). Cell type and time point are not known.

This clonotype was observed at least ten times. The DNA of the CDR3 is TGTGCCAGCAGTTCGCTGGGGCTGAGTTGGGGCGAGACCCAGTACTTC. This translates into CASSSLGLSWGETQYF. V usage is TRBV27 and J usage is TRBJ2-5; D may be TRBD1 (5 bases). V was cut by 4 bases and J by 5 bases, with 20 bases left in between. The CDR3 has 16 residues. The germline gives CDR1 MNHEY, CDR2 SMNVEV (reference sequence).

This clonotype was seen only a few times. V is TRBV24-1 and J is TRBJ1-1; the D gene is possibly TRBD1 (6 bases). There are 17 residues in the CDR3. The germline CDR1 and CDR2 sequences are KGHDR and SFDVKD. V lost 3 bases to trimming and J lost 1 base, with 17 bases between them. The chain's CDR3 is CATSDRAIGGQNTEAFF. CDR3 bases: TGTGCCACCAGTGATAGAGCTATCGGGGGCCAGAACACTGAAGCTTTCTTT.

V and J are TRBV6-5 and TRBJ1-1; tentative D call: TRBD1 (5 bases). The germline V gene has CDR1 MNHEY and CDR2 SVGAGI. The CDR3 has 12 amino acids. V lost 2 bases and J lost 11, with 12 bases in between. The CDR3 sequence: CASSYPGYDAFF. Written as DNA, the CDR3 is TGTGCCAGCAGTTACCCAGGGTATGATGCTTTCTTT.

This clonotype has just a few counts. The chain joins TRBV3-1 to TRBJ2-5, with 7 bases matching TRBD1. Germline V gene data show CDR1 as LGHDT and CDR2 as YNNKEL (reference sequence). Germline trimming cut 3 bases from V and 5 bases from J; bases unmatched to any gene: 6. The CDR3 totals 14 residues. The CDR3 here is CASSHTGVVETQYF. The DNA for the CDR3 is TGTGCCAGCAGCCATACAGGGGTAGTGGAGACCCAGTACTTC.

This clonotype was seen only a few times. This rearrangement joins TRBV25-1 to TRBJ2-7; maybe TRBD1 (6 bases). Germline assignment: CDR1 MGHDK and CDR2 SYGVNS. Trimming shortened V by 3 bases and J by 4 bases, and 16 bases separated the two germline ends. There are 15 residues in the CDR3. Written as DNA, the CDR3 is TGTGCCAGCAGTGACCCACAGGGATTTGGGTACGAGCAGTACTTC. Its translation: CASSDPQGFGYEQYF.

The V call is TRBV7-2, the J call TRBJ1-2; D call uncertain. Trimming removed 3 bases at V and 5 bases at J, with 7 bases between. This CDR3 is built from 12 residues. CDR1 and CDR2 (germline): SGHTA, FQGNSA. This chain's CDR3 is CASSFLGYGYTF. The CDR3 coding sequence is TGTGCCAGCAGCTTCCTGGGTTATGGCTACACCTTC.

The V call is TRBV11-3, the J call TRBJ2-1; D is uncertain. CDR3 length equals 13 residues. CDR1 is SGHNT, CDR2 YENEEA, per germline. Trimming removed 1 base from V and 9 bases from J, with 10 bases in between. CDR3 residues: CASSLVSVGEQFF. The CDR3 DNA is TGTGCCAGCAGCTTAGTATCGGTGGGTGAGCAGTTCTTC.

The chain links TRBV6-2 or TRBV6-3 to TRBJ1-2, with D unresolved. Germline CDR1 reads MNHEY; CDR2 reads SVGEGT. The ends were cut back, 5 bases at V and 7 bases at J, with 11 bases in the middle. The CDR3 has 12 residues. In nucleotides, the CDR3 is TGTGCCAGCAGTGGGATGTTTGGTGGCTACACCTTC. It specifies CASSGMFGGYTF.

This clonotype came up a few times. The V and J genes are TRBV19 and TRBJ1-2; perhaps TRBD1 as D (5 bases). Germline V gene sequence: CDR1 LNHDA, CDR2 SQIVND (reference sequence). CDR3 length equals 13 residues. V gave up 8 bases and J gave up 7 bases, with 17 bases separating them. The DNA for the CDR3 is TGTGCCAGTGCCGGGGGGATGGCCTCTGGCTACACCTTC. It codes for CASAGGMASGYTF.

In its sample, this clonotype was seen a few times. The chain links TRBV5-5 to TRBJ1-3; perhaps TRBD1 as D (6 bases). Germline V lookup: CDR1 SGHKS, CDR2 YYEKEE (reference sequence). The CDR3 length is 15 residues. The germline V and J ends were trimmed by 4 bases and 0 bases, with 11 bases remaining between them. This chain's CDR3 is CASSPKTGSGNTIYF. The CDR3 bases are TGTGCCAGCAGCCCAAAGACAGGCTCTGGAAACACCATATATTTT.

This clonotype has more than one count but fewer than ten. This chain connects TRBV4-3 to TRBJ2-2; D gene ambiguous. The CDR3 totals 13 residues. Trimming took 1 base from V and 7 from J, leaving 7 bases between them. Per germline, CDR1 LGHNA and CDR2 YSLEER. CDR3 in amino acids: CASSQVGDGELFF. The CDR3 nucleotides read TGCGCCAGCAGCCAAGTGGGTGACGGGGAGCTGTTTTTT.

This clonotype has at least ten counts. The chain employs TRBV9 and TRBJ2-1; D is unresolved. CDR1 is SGDLS, CDR2 YYNGEE, per germline. Trimming shortened V by 0 bases and J by 0 bases, and 4 bases separated the two germline ends. The CDR3 is 14 residues long. For the CDR3, the DNA is TGTGCCAGCAGCGTAGAGGACTCCTACAATGAGCAGTTCTTC. Encoded protein: CASSVEDSYNEQFF.

This clonotype was detected only a few times. The chain recombines TRBV12-3 or TRBV12-4 with TRBJ1-4; D may be TRBD1 (5 bases). The CDR3 spans 14 residues. Between the trimmed V and J ends, which lost 7 bases and 3 bases, there was a span of 12 bases. The CDR3, as DNA: TGTGCCAGCACCCCCTGGGGGGCTAATGAAAAACTGTTTTTT. Protein product: CASTPWGANEKLFF.

The chain links TRBV5-1 to TRBJ2-4; D not resolved. Germline loops: CDR1 SGHRS, CDR2 YFSETQ. The CDR3 has 16 amino acids. V was shortened by 0 bases and J by 0 bases, with 10 bases between the two germline ends. CDR3 amino acids: CASSLAGSLAKNIQYF. The CDR3 region has the DNA TGCGCCAGCAGCTTGGCCGGCAGTTTAGCCAAAAACATTCAGTACTTC.

The CDR3 nucleotides read TGTGCCAGCAGCCAGGAACTAGCGGCCCCCCAAGAGACCCAGTACTTC. Its translation is CASSQELAAPQETQYF. The chain joins TRBV4-2 to TRBJ2-5, with 8 bases identical to TRBD2. The CDR3 has 16 amino acids. The germline V gene encodes CDR1 LGHNA and CDR2 YNFKEQ. J was trimmed by 1 base and V by 3 bases; bases with no gene match: 7.

The gene calls are TRBV7-9 and TRBJ1-5; 8 positions match TRBD1. V was clipped by 4 bases and J by 0 bases; unmatched bases: 14. The CDR3 is 19 amino acids. Per germline, CDR1 SEHNR and CDR2 FQNEAQ (reference sequence). The CDR3 nucleotides read TGTGCCAGCAGCTCCTCCCGGGACAGGATACCTTATAGCAATCAGCCCCAGCATTTT. This codes for CASSSSRDRIPYSNQPQHF.

In its sample, this clonotype was seen a few times. This rearrangement joins TRBV27 to TRBJ2-2; possibly TRBD1 for D (6 bases). The CDR3 loop spans 14 amino acids. The V end lost 6 bases, the J end lost 0 bases, and 8 bases lay between the germline ends. CDR1 is MNHEY and CDR2 is SMNVEV in the germline V gene (reference sequence). In DNA, the CDR3 is TGTGCCAGCAGAAAGGGGGCGAACACCGGGGAGCTGTTTTTT. Its translation is CASRKGANTGELFF.

This clonotype was seen a few times. The chain couples TRBV7-9 to TRBJ1-2, with unresolved D. Per germline, CDR1 SEHNR and CDR2 FQNEAQ (reference sequence). The V gene lost 1 base and the J gene lost 7 bases, with 10 bases spanning the gap. This CDR3 contains 13 residues. CDR3: CASSLGTVAGYTF. The CDR3 bases are TGTGCCAGCAGCTTAGGTACCGTTGCTGGCTACACCTTC.

The table lists this clonotype with many counts. This rearrangement joins TRBV27 to TRBJ2-7, with TRBD2 matching 9 bases. Looked up from germline, CDR1 is MNHEY and CDR2 is SMNVEV (reference sequence). J was trimmed by 4 bases and V by 2 bases; bases with no gene match: 3. The CDR3 runs to 14 residues. The CDR3 loop reads CASSLKRGAYEQYF. CDR3 sequence (DNA): TGTGCCAGCAGTTTAAAGCGGGGGGCGTACGAGCAGTACTTC.

The rearrangement joins TRBV9 to TRBJ1-4; D is unresolved. CDR1 SGDLS and CDR2 YYNGEE come from the germline V gene. Deletions cut 2 bases from V and 4 bases from J, with 12 bases between. The CDR3 runs to 15 residues. The CDR3 protein is CASSVRADYNEKLFF. For the CDR3, the DNA is TGTGCCAGCAGCGTTAGGGCCGATTATAATGAAAAACTGTTTTTT.

The genes are TRBV15 and TRBJ1-3; D unclear. Germline V gene lookup returns CDR1 LNHNV and CDR2 YYDKDF (reference sequence). The CDR3 is 15 residues long. V lost 0 bases and J 2 bases, leaving 8 bases between the germline ends. Written as DNA, the CDR3 is TGTGCCACCAGCAGAGATCGGGGAGCTGGAAACACCATATATTTT. The encoded protein is CATSRDRGAGNTIYF.

The V and J genes are TRBV5-6 and TRBJ1-2, with D unclear. Trimming pared 0 bases from V and 6 bases from J, leaving 9 bases between. Germline V gene data show CDR1 as SGHDT and CDR2 as YYEEEE. The CDR3 sequence is 13 residues long. The chain's CDR3 is CASSLAGFDGYTF. The CDR3 DNA follows: TGTGCCAGCAGCTTGGCTGGGTTTGATGGCTACACCTTC.

The gene calls are TRBV4-3 and TRBJ2-7; TRBD1 aligns across 7 bases. CDR1 is LGHNA, CDR2 YSLEER, per germline. The CDR3 extends over 15 amino acids. With 4 bases clipped from V and 2 bases from J, the junction kept 8 bases outside the gene matches. Here the CDR3 reads CASSPTTTGTYEQYF. CDR3 sequence (DNA): TGCGCCAGCAGCCCCACAACGACAGGGACCTACGAGCAGTACTTC.

This clonotype was observed at least ten times. The chain has TRBV4-3 and TRBJ2-2; no reliable D call. This CDR3 contains 15 residues. The V and J ends lost 0 bases and 6 bases respectively, with 11 bases between them. CDR1 is LGHNA and CDR2 is YSLEER in the germline V gene. This CDR3 reads CASSQDKAAPGELFF. CDR3 nucleotide sequence: TGCGCCAGCAGCCAAGATAAGGCCGCCCCCGGGGAGCTGTTTTTT.

This clonotype was observed a few times. V gene TRBV19 combines with J gene TRBJ2-3, with D unclear. Germline V gene data show CDR1 as LNHDA and CDR2 as SQIVND (reference sequence). Trimming took 4 bases from V and 6 from J, leaving 11 bases between them. There are 13 residues in the CDR3. The CDR3 bases are TGTGCCAGTAGTACCCCGCCGTGGGATACGCAGTATTTT. Translated: CASSTPPWDTQYF.

This clonotype was observed a handful of times. The genes are TRBV5-6 and TRBJ1-6; 9 bases align to TRBD1. The CDR3 length is 15 residues. The V segment lost 4 bases and the J segment 9 bases; nucleotides outside the gene matches: 8. The germline V gene encodes CDR1 SGHDT and CDR2 YYEEEE. CDR3 sequence: CASSPGTGPFSPLHF. The CDR3 DNA reads TGTGCCAGCAGCCCCGGGACAGGGCCATTTTCACCCCTCCACTTT.

The chain couples TRBV6-2 or TRBV6-3 to TRBJ1-5; no definite D call. Germline V gives CDR1 MNHEY, CDR2 SVGEGT. CDR3 length equals 14 residues. Between the trimmed V and J ends, which lost 8 bases and 5 bases, there was a span of 16 bases. The CDR3 DNA reads TGTGCCAGCCCGGATGCGGCCCCCCATCAGCCCCAGCATTTT. It yields the protein CASPDAAPHQPQHF.

V gene TRBV5-4 combines with J gene TRBJ2-7; 10 bases are shared with TRBD1. CDR1 SGHNT and CDR2 YYREEE come from the germline V gene (reference sequence). V dropped 0 bases and J dropped 5; count of bases not matched to a gene: 2. This CDR3 comprises 14 residues. The CDR3 nucleotides are TGTGCCAGCAGCTTGGGACAGGGGGCTCACGAGCAGTACTTC. Translating it yields CASSLGQGAHEQYF. The variable domain in full, with the rest retrieved from reference TRBV5-4 and TRBJ2-7, is ETGVTQSPTHLIKTRGQQVTLRCSSQSGHNTVSWYQQALGQGPQFIFQYYREEENGRGNFPPRFSGLQFPNYSSELNVNALELDDSALYLCASSLGQGAHEQYFGPGTRLTVT.

The table lists this clonotype with a few counts. This chain links TRBV14 with TRBJ2-7; a weak D match, TRBD2 (5 bases). V was cut by 2 bases and J by 3 bases, with 8 bases left in between. In germline, CDR1 is SGHDN, CDR2 FVKESK. The CDR3 sequence is 13 residues long. CDR3 sequence: CASSQRTDYEQYF. In nucleotides, the CDR3 is TGTGCCAGCAGCCAACGGACTGACTACGAGCAGTACTTC.

This clonotype was recorded at least ten times. The rearrangement links TRBV5-1 to TRBJ2-1; D ambiguous. Germline V CDR1 and CDR2: SGHRS, YFSETQ. CDR3 length equals 15 residues. The V gene lost 4 bases and the J gene lost 1 base, with 12 bases spanning the gap. The CDR3 sequence is CASSPVNGSYNEQFF. In DNA, the CDR3 is TGCGCCAGCAGCCCAGTTAATGGGTCCTACAATGAGCAGTTCTTC.

A few counts support this clonotype. This rearrangement joins TRBV9 to TRBJ2-7; D not resolved. V shed 1 base and J shed 3 bases, with 8 bases lying between them. The CDR3 has 13 amino acids. From germline, CDR1 is SGDLS and CDR2 YYNGEE. The CDR3 DNA reads as TGTGCCAGCAGCGTATACAATGGCTACGAGCAGTACTTC. It codes for CASSVYNGYEQYF.

This chain uses TRBV12-3 or TRBV12-4 with TRBJ1-1; possible D gene TRBD1, 5 bases. Trimming shortened V by 3 bases and J by 5 bases, and 13 bases separated the two germline ends. CDR3 length: 14 residues. The CDR3 sequence is CASSFQGLITEAFF. The CDR3 DNA reads as TGTGCCAGCAGTTTTCAGGGTTTGATTACTGAAGCTTTCTTT.